A single sample gave rise to the 11 T cell receptor beta chains below, sequenced in a study of blood T cell repertoires in COVID-19 (dated by TCRdb to the early 2020s). Libraries were prepared through the immunoSEQ multiplex PCR assay. TCRdb carries this immuneACCESS record with in-frame sequences only. Its versions omit some clonotypes, under half of them owing to an unresolved V gene in the studies checked, with the rest unexplained. Counted in this sample were 300,000 to 350,000 clones; 65% to 90% of them appeared once. The top ten constitute roughly 4.2% of the sample. Source material: PBMCs or T cells enriched from blood (not recorded which). The receptors were gathered from a woman in her thirties or forties with acute COVID-19.

The gene calls are TRBV7-2 and TRBJ2-3; no clear D gene. Looked up from germline, CDR1 is SGHTA and CDR2 is FQGNSA. V lost 5 bases, J lost 5 bases, and 11 bases lay in between. There are 13 residues in the CDR3. CDR3 region: CASSNQRGDTQYF. The DNA for the CDR3 is TGTGCCAGCAGCAACCAGCGAGGAGATACGCAGTATTTT.

In this sample, this clone turned up once. The rearrangement joins TRBV7-2 to TRBJ2-4, with 7 bases identical to TRBD2. CDR1 is SGHTA and CDR2 is FQGNSA in the germline V gene. Germline trimming cut 5 bases from V and 0 bases from J; bases unmatched to any gene: 7. This CDR3 has 16 residues. The CDR3 protein is CASSPVSGGAKNIQYF. DNA of the CDR3: TGTGCCAGCAGCCCCGTATCGGGAGGAGCCAAAAACATTCAGTACTTC.

The rearrangement links TRBV21-1 to TRBJ2-1; TRBD1, the D gene given by the table, was not confirmed from the DNA. TRBV21-1 is marked as a pseudogene. The CDR3 runs 14 residues. The CDR3 spells CASRKQGLHNEQFF. The CDR3 region has the DNA TGTGCCAGCAGAAAACAGGGGCTCCACAATGAGCAGTTCTTC.

The rearrangement uses TRBV4-1 and TRBJ2-4, with 7 bases aligning to TRBD2. This CDR3 is 14 amino acids long. Unmatched junction bases numbered 7, after V lost 5 bases and J lost 6 bases. CDR1 is MGHRA and CDR2 is YSYEKL in the germline V gene. The CDR3 protein is CASSSGEGRNIQYF. In DNA, the CDR3 is TGCGCCAGCAGCTCGGGGGAGGGGAGAAACATTCAGTACTTC.

This clone was seen just once. The genes are TRBV6-5 and TRBJ1-1; D perhaps matches TRBD1 (6 bases). Germline lookup yields CDR1 MNHEY and CDR2 SVGAGI. With 8 bases removed from V and 2 bases from J, the gap between germline ends came to 15 bases. This CDR3 has 14 amino acids. The CDR3 bases are TGTGCCAGCCGAGTACAGGGTCTAAACACTGAAGCTTTCTTT. Protein product: CASRVQGLNTEAFF.

The count of this clone is one. The rearrangement links TRBV19 to TRBJ1-2; D is ambiguous. In germline, CDR1 is LNHDA, CDR2 SQIVND (reference sequence). This CDR3 is built from 15 residues. Trimming took off 5 bases at V and 6 bases at J, with 19 bases between the two ends. The CDR3 protein is CASSAKTPGYHGYTF. The CDR3 DNA reads TGTGCCAGTAGTGCAAAAACGCCCGGGTACCATGGCTACACCTTC.

The chain is built from TRBV19 and TRBJ1-5; D not resolved. The CDR3 is 15 residues long. Germline CDR1 LNHDA, CDR2 SQIVND (reference sequence). V was cut by 4 bases and J by 0 bases, with 10 bases left in between. In DNA, the CDR3 is TGTGCCAGTAGTAAAGAGGGCAATAGCAATCAGCCCCAGCATTTT. It codes for CASSKEGNSNQPQHF.

Worth noting for this clone: In this CDR3 the conserved last residue, phenylalanine or tryptophan, is missing, so a read error is likely. No DNA is shown, since the ends of the CDR3 on it are uncertain; the CDR3 is the one TCRdb lists. The chain recombines TRBV4-2 with TRBJ2-4; the table's D call, TRBD1, was not checked against the DNA. The CDR3 is 14 amino acids in total, end residues counted. Germline loops: CDR1 LGHNA, CDR2 YNFKEQ. CDR3 region: CASSQETSGGEVVV.

The V and J genes are TRBV29-1 and TRBJ1-1; possible D gene TRBD1, 6 bases. The ends were cut back, 8 bases at V and 1 base at J, with 11 bases in the middle. This CDR3 has 12 residues. CDR1 and CDR2 (germline): SQVTM, ANQGSEA. The CDR3 DNA sequence: TGCAGCTACAGGGCCCCGAACACTGAAGCTTTCTTT. Translation: CSYRAPNTEAFF.

V usage is TRBV19 and J usage is TRBJ2-7; tentatively, D is TRBD2 (6 bases). Germline values: CDR1 LNHDA, CDR2 SQIVND (reference sequence). The ends were cut back, 8 bases at V and 4 bases at J, with 21 bases in the middle. This CDR3 region has 15 residues. In DNA form, the CDR3 reads TGTGCCAGTTCTAAAGGTCCCGGGACTTTATACGAGCAGTACTTC. Protein sequence: CASSKGPGTLYEQYF.

This chain uses TRBV24-1 with TRBJ1-1, with a possible D match to TRBD1 (6 bases). Per germline, CDR1 KGHDR and CDR2 SFDVKD. The CDR3 has 13 amino acids. V lost 6 bases and J lost 1, with 8 bases in between. CDR3: CATSKGENTEAFF. The CDR3 coding sequence is TGTGCCACCAGTAAGGGGGAGAACACTGAAGCTTTCTTT.